The rows below give T cell receptor beta chains drawn from one sample of a study of T cells in tumors after PD-1 blockade. TCRdb's copy holds only in-frame clones and misses some; the assay was immunoSEQ multiplex PCR. This sample has around 13,000 clones, with around four fifths found just once. The sample consisted of PBMCs, taken after anti-PD-1 treatment. The receptors shown here come from a human donor with basal cell carcinoma. The CDR3 runs from the conserved cysteine through the conserved F or W. A D gene is named only where the DNA matches it firmly. Expanded clones get a size class; other rows say once, few or many, or leave the size out.

CDR3,DNA,J,length,size,D,V
CASSVGRGAIYF,TGTGCCAGCAGCGTAGGGAGGGGAGCCATATATTTT,TRBJ1-3,12,-,-,TRBV9
CASSGEVIGSGNTIYF,TGTGCCAGCAGTGGGGAGGTCATAGGCTCTGGAAACACCATATATTTT,TRBJ1-3,16,-,-,TRBV2
CASSDSGRTQYF,TGTGCCAGCAGTGACTCGGGCCGTACGCAGTATTTT,TRBJ2-3,12,-,-,TRBV2
CSASQLFVNTEAFF,TGCAGTGCTAGTCAGTTGTTCGTGAACACTGAAGCTTTCTTT,TRBJ1-1,14,-,-,TRBV20-1
CASSSGGPNYGYTF,TGTGCCAGCAGTTCGGGGGGACCCAACTATGGCTACACCTTC,TRBJ1-2,14,-,-,TRBV28
CASSFRGAGGWETQYF,TGTGCCAGCAGTTTTCGGGGGGCTGGGGGGTGGGAGACCCAGTACTTC,TRBJ2-5,16,-,-,TRBV28
CASKEPWGEAGETQYF,TGTGCCAGCAAAGAGCCCTGGGGGGAAGCGGGGGAGACCCAGTACTTC,TRBJ2-5,16,-,TRBD2,TRBV2
CAISDQTGGEQFF,TGTGCCATCAGTGACCAAACAGGGGGTGAGCAGTTCTTC,TRBJ2-1,13,-,TRBD1,TRBV10-3
CASSLGRGGTGELFF,TGTGCCAGCAGCCTCGGAAGGGGTGGCACCGGGGAGCTGTTTTTT,TRBJ2-2,15,-,-,TRBV7-2
CASSLNDSPVYGYTF,TGTGCCAGCAGTTTAAATGACAGTCCAGTCTATGGCTACACCTTC,TRBJ1-2,15,-,-,TRBV27
CASSGGLAAEQFF,TGTGCCAGTAGTGGGGGACTAGCAGCCGAGCAGTTCTTC,TRBJ2-1,13,-,TRBD2,TRBV19
CASSPRLDHEQFF,TGTGCCAGCAGCCCTAGACTCGACCATGAGCAGTTCTTC,TRBJ2-1,13,-,-,TRBV4-2
CASTIYWGSGGYTF,TGTGCCAGTACTATATACTGGGGCTCCGGTGGCTACACCTTC,TRBJ1-2,14,-,-,TRBV19
CASRRDGNYGYTF,TGTGCCAGCAGGCGGGACGGAAACTATGGCTACACCTTC,TRBJ1-2,13,-,-,TRBV2
CASSLAGGDEAFF,TGTGCCAGCAGCTTAGCTGGGGGCGATGAAGCTTTCTTT,TRBJ1-1,13,once,-,TRBV7-2
CASSLDPAGSGNTIYF,TGCGCCAGCAGCTTGGATCCAGCCGGGAGTGGAAACACCATATATTTT,TRBJ1-3,16,-,-,TRBV5-1
CSVAGVPNTEAFF,TGCAGCGTTGCCGGGGTCCCGAACACTGAAGCTTTCTTT,TRBJ1-1,13,-,-,TRBV29-1
CASSDPRRDTEAFF,TGTGCCAGCAGTGACCCCCGTCGAGACACTGAAGCTTTCTTT,TRBJ1-1,14,-,-,TRBV2
CASSVTGVGTDTQYF,TGTGCCAGCAGTGTAACGGGGGTGGGCACAGATACGCAGTATTTT,TRBJ2-3,15,-,-,TRBV25-1
CASSEGLMGQPQHF,TGTGCCAGCAGTGAAGGCCTCATGGGTCAGCCCCAGCATTTT,TRBJ1-5,14,-,-,TRBV6-1
CASHRTGYGYTF,TGTGCCAGCCATCGGACAGGGTATGGCTACACCTTC,TRBJ1-2,12,few,TRBD1,TRBV6-5
CASSFGTAREQYF,TGTGCCAGCAGTTTTGGAACAGCGCGGGAGCAGTACTTC,TRBJ2-7,13,few,-,TRBV27
CAISRDRGNSPLHF,TGTGCCATCAGCCGGGACAGGGGCAATTCACCCCTCCACTTT,TRBJ1-6,14,once,TRBD1,TRBV10-3
CASSLVGGMGEQYF,TGTGCCAGCAGCTTGGTGGGTGGGATGGGCGAGCAGTACTTC,TRBJ2-7,14,-,-,TRBV5-6
CASSDGQGKVGYGYTF,TGTGCCAGCAGTGACGGACAGGGGAAGGTTGGCTATGGCTACACCTTC,TRBJ1-2,16,-,TRBD1,TRBV6-1
CASSPGTVFLGSYEQYF,TGTGCCAGCAGCCCCGGGACAGTTTTTTTGGGCTCCTACGAGCAGTACTTC,TRBJ2-7,17,-,TRBD1,TRBV28
CASGWSSGRGTDTQYF,TGTGCTAGTGGTTGGTCTAGCGGGAGAGGCACAGATACGCAGTATTTT,TRBJ2-3,16,-,TRBD2,TRBV12-5
CASSEGSGRAGPDEQYF,TGCGCCAGCAGTGAGGGTAGCGGGAGGGCCGGCCCCGACGAGCAGTACTTC,TRBJ2-7,17,-,TRBD2,TRBV10-1
CASRYPRDNKWGYTF,TGTGCCAGCAGATATCCCCGGGACAACAAGTGGGGCTACACCTTC,TRBJ1-2,15,few,-,TRBV6-5
CASSAQGESAYEQYF,TGCGCCAGCAGCGCGCAGGGGGAAAGTGCCTACGAGCAGTACTTC,TRBJ2-7,15,once,TRBD1,TRBV5-1
CASTFGVGPIMNTEAFF,TGTGCCAGCACCTTTGGGGTGGGACCCATAATGAACACTGAAGCTTTCTTT,TRBJ1-1,17,-,-,TRBV7-6
CASRGTYQPQHF,TGTGCCAGCAGGGGAACGTATCAGCCCCAGCATTTT,TRBJ1-5,12,-,-,TRBV2
CASSSSLPTDTQYF,TGCGCCAGCAGCTCCTCTTTGCCGACAGATACGCAGTATTTT,TRBJ2-3,14,-,-,TRBV5-1
CASSLWHSYGYTF,TGCGCCAGCAGCCTTTGGCACAGCTATGGCTACACCTTC,TRBJ1-2,13,-,-,TRBV4-1
CASHVGSDNSPLHF,TGTGCCAGCCACGTGGGGTCAGATAATTCACCCCTCCACTTT,TRBJ1-6,14,-,-,TRBV27
CASSFRLAGVRETQYF,TGTGCCAGCAGCTTCAGACTAGCGGGGGTGCGAGAGACCCAGTACTTC,TRBJ2-5,16,-,TRBD2,TRBV3-1/TRBV3-2
CASRSQGAYEQYF,TGTGCCAGCAGGTCACAGGGGGCCTACGAGCAGTACTTC,TRBJ2-7,13,-,TRBD1,TRBV28
CASSPRGYSGRKDTQYF,TGTGCCAGCAGCCCACGGGGTTATAGCGGGAGAAAGGATACGCAGTATTTT,TRBJ2-3,17,-,TRBD2,TRBV28
CASSQTGQQHF,TGTGCCAGTAGTCAGACGGGGCAGCAGCATTTT,TRBJ1-5,11,once,-,TRBV19
CASSHRALNYGYTF,TGTGCCAGCAGCCACCGGGCCCTCAACTATGGCTACACCTTC,TRBJ1-2,14,-,-,TRBV21-1
CASSPGTDPYSYEQYF,TGTGCCAGCAGCCCCGGGACGGACCCTTACTCCTACGAGCAGTACTTC,TRBJ2-7,16,-,-,TRBV3-1/TRBV3-2
CASSQEQLAGGHNEQFF,TGCGCCAGCAGCCAAGAACAACTAGCGGGGGGGCACAATGAGCAGTTCTTC,TRBJ2-1,17,-,TRBD2,TRBV4-1
CATSQQGVYGYTF,TGTGCCACCAGTCAGCAGGGCGTCTATGGCTACACCTTC,TRBJ1-2,13,-,-,TRBV24-1
CASSVGQGGYTGELFF,TGTGCCAGCAGCGTAGGACAGGGGGGATACACCGGGGAGCTGTTTTTT,TRBJ2-2,16,-,TRBD1,TRBV9
CASSLTGYNQPQHF,TGTGCCAGTAGCCTGACAGGGTACAATCAGCCCCAGCATTTT,TRBJ1-5,14,-,TRBD1,TRBV19
CASSKTGPYEQYF,TGTGCCAGCAGTAAAACAGGGCCCTACGAGCAGTACTTC,TRBJ2-7,13,few,-,TRBV7-3
CASSPRPDNEQFF,TGTGCCAGCTCACCAAGACCCGACAATGAGCAGTTCTTC,TRBJ2-1,13,-,-,TRBV18
CAIRPPEDNSPLHF,TGTGCCATCAGACCGCCGGAGGATAATTCACCCCTCCACTTT,TRBJ1-6,14,-,-,TRBV10-3
CASSLAGGAYEQYF,TGTGCCAGCAGCTTAGCGGGGGGCGCCTACGAGCAGTACTTC,TRBJ2-7,14,-,TRBD2,TRBV5-6
CATSEGGPGELFF,TGTGCCACCAGTGAGGGGGGGCCCGGGGAGCTGTTTTTT,TRBJ2-2,13,few,-,TRBV24-1
CASSDTSAGYGTTEAFF,TGCGCCAGCAGCGACACTTCTGCAGGGTATGGGACAACTGAAGCTTTCTTT,TRBJ1-1,17,-,-,TRBV10-1
CASSQEPIYNEQFF,TGCGCCAGCAGCCAAGAACCGATCTACAATGAGCAGTTCTTC,TRBJ2-1,14,-,-,TRBV4-1
CASSDSIYYGYTF,TGTGCCAGCAGTGACAGTATTTACTATGGCTACACCTTC,TRBJ1-2,13,-,-,TRBV6-1
CASSLRQGRWEKLFF,TGTGCCAGCAGCTTAAGACAGGGGAGGTGGGAAAAACTGTTTTTT,TRBJ1-4,15,-,TRBD1,TRBV7-6
CASSSYGGAPDTQYF,TGCGCCAGCAGCTCCTACGGGGGGGCCCCAGATACGCAGTATTTT,TRBJ2-3,15,-,TRBD2,TRBV5-1
CASISLAEAFF,TGTGCCAGCATAAGTTTGGCTGAAGCTTTCTTT,TRBJ1-1,11,-,-,TRBV6-5
CASSQDSGRGANYGYTF,TGTGCCAGCAGCCAAGATAGCGGCAGGGGAGCTAACTATGGCTACACCTTC,TRBJ1-2,17,-,-,TRBV4-2